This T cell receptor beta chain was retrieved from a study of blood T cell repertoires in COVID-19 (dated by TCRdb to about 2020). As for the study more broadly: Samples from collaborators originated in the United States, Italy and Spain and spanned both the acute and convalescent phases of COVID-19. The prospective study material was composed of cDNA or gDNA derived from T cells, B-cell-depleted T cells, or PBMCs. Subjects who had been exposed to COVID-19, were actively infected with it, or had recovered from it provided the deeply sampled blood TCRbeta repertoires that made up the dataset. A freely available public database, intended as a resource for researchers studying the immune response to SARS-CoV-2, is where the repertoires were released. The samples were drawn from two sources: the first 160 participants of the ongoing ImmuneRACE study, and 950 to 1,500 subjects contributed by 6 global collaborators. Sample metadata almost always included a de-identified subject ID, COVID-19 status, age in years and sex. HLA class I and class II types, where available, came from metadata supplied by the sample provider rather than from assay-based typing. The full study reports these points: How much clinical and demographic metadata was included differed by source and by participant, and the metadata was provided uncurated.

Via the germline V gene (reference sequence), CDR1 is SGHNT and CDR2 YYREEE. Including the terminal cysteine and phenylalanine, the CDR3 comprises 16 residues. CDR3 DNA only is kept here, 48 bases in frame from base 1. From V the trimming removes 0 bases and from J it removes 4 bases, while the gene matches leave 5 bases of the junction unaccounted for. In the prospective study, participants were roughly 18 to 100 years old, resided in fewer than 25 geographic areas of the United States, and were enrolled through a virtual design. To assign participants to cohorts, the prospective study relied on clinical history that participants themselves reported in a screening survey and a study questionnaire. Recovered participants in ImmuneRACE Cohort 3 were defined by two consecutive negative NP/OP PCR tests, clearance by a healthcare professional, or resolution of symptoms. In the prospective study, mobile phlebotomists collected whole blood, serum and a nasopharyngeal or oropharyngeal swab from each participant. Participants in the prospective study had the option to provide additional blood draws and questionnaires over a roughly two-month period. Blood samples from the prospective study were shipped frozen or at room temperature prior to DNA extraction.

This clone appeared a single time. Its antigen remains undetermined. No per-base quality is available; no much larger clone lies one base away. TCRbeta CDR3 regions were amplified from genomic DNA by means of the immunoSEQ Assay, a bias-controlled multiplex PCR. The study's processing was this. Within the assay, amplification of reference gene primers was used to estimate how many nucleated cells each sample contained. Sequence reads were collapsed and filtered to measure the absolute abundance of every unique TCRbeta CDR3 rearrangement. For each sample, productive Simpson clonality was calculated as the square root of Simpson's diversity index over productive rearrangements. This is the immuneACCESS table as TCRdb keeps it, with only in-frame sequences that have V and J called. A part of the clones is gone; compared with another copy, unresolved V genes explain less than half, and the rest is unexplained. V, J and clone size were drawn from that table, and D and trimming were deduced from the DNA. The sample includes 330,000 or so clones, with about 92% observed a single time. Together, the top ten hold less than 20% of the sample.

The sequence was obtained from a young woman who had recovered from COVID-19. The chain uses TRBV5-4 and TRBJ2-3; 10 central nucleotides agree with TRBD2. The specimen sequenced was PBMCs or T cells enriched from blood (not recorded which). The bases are TGTGCCAGCAGCTTGGCCAGGCTAGCGGGAGCAGATACGCAGTATTTT. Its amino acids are CASSLARLAGADTQYF.